This T cell receptor beta chain was captured by sequencing in a study of blood T cell repertoires in COVID-19 (dated by TCRdb to between 2020 and 2021). Study-level background: Samples from collaborators originated in the United States, Italy and Spain and spanned both the acute and convalescent phases of COVID-19. The prospective study material was composed of cDNA or gDNA derived from T cells, B-cell-depleted T cells, or PBMCs. The dataset comprised deeply sampled blood TCRbeta repertoires from subjects exposed to, actively infected with, or recovered from COVID-19. The repertoires were released in a freely available public database meant as a resource for research on the immune response to SARS-CoV-2. Samples were obtained from the ongoing ImmuneRACE study (first 160 participants) and from roughly 1,300 subjects provided by 6 global collaborators. The sample metadata nearly always contained a de-identified subject ID, COVID-19 status, age in years and sex. HLA class I and class II types, where available, came from metadata supplied by the sample provider rather than from assay-based typing.

Spanning cysteine to phenylalanine, the CDR3 consists of 14 amino acids. The entry retains the CDR3 DNA only, 42 bases that are in frame from base 1. Looking up the germline V gene yields CDR1 SGHAT and CDR2 FQNNGV. V is shortened by 5 bases, J by 3 bases, and the region joining them spans 14 bases. On this clone itself: Its specific antigen is unknown. One base away there is no much larger clone; base qualities are not given.

One collaborating source in Seattle enrolled patients while the patients were actively infected and followed the patients over time throughout the course of disease. Whole blood was collected in K2EDTA tubes by collaborating institutions according to the institutions' own protocols. For TCRbeta analysis, collaborators shipped samples in one of three forms: frozen whole blood, isolated PBMCs, or DNA extracted from either of those sample types. Beyond this particular receptor, the publication reports: Clinical and demographic metadata were provided uncurated, with the amount varying by source and participant.

The immunoSEQ Assay, a bias-controlled multiplex PCR, was used to amplify TCRbeta CDR3 regions from genomic DNA. The authors' analysis ran thus. Within the assay, amplification of reference gene primers was used to estimate how many nucleated cells each sample contained. To quantify the absolute abundance of each unique TCRbeta CDR3 rearrangement, sequence reads were collapsed and filtered. For each sample, productive Simpson clonality was calculated by taking the square root of Simpson's diversity index across productive rearrangements. The immuneACCESS repertoire file appears here via TCRdb, limited to in-frame rearrangements. These files lack a portion of the clones; in checked studies, under half of the deficit traces to unresolved V genes, and the cause of the others is not known. The DNA was the basis for D and trimming; V, J and clone size are from that table. The sample contains over 150,000 clones, about 85% of them found a single time. Jointly, the top ten make up 0.55% to 0.75% of the sample.

This chain is built from TRBV11-2 and TRBJ2-7; matching of 6 bases hints at TRBD1 as the D gene. The receptor was isolated from a man in his sixties with COVID-19, enrolled during active disease. The sequencing input was peripheral blood. The CDR3 amino acid sequence is: CASSRGQISYEQYF. The DNA reads TGTGCCAGCAGCCGCGGACAGATAAGCTACGAGCAGTACTTC.